Each of the 20 T cell receptor beta chains below was sequenced from the same sample in a study of identifying expanded T cells in peripheral blood. Clones were sequenced by immunoSEQ multiplex PCR, and TCRdb holds only the in-frame ones, with some missing. The sample lists 85,000 to 90,000 clones, about 86% seen once, with 5.6% in the top ten. The sequenced sample consisted of blood. The receptors originated from a person between 18 and 75 years old in good health.

This clone was observed at least ten times. The gene calls are TRBV5-4 and TRBJ1-2, with D unresolved. CDR3 length: 13 amino acids. The V end lost 5 bases, the J end lost 6 bases, and 14 bases lay between the germline ends. Per the germline V gene, CDR1 is SGHNT and CDR2 is YYREEE (reference sequence). Here the CDR3 reads CASRLGYGDGYTF. The CDR3 coding sequence is TGTGCCAGCAGACTGGGGTACGGGGATGGCTACACCTTC.

The chain combines TRBV6-6 with TRBJ1-4; maybe TRBD1 (5 bases). Germline loops: CDR1 MNHNY, CDR2 SVGAGI (reference sequence). Trimming shortened V by 6 bases and J by 6 bases, and 17 bases separated the two germline ends. The CDR3 contains 15 residues. Here the CDR3 DNA reads TGTGCCAGCAGCCCGGGGCGCAGGGATGATGAAAAACTGTTTTTT. Protein: CASSPGRRDDEKLFF.

CDR3 residues: CASSLGQGYSGANVLTF. CDR3 nucleotide sequence: TGTGCCAGCAGCTTGGGACAGGGCTACTCTGGGGCCAACGTCCTGACTTTC. V gene TRBV5-4 combines with J gene TRBJ2-6, with TRBD1 matching 7 bases. The CDR3 sequence is 17 residues long. The germline CDR1 and CDR2 sequences are SGHNT and YYREEE (reference sequence). Trimming cost V 0 bases and J 0 bases; bases outside gene matches: 3.

The J gene is TRBJ2-3, the V gene TRBV5-1; TRBD1 agrees at 9 bases. CDR1 and CDR2 (germline): SGHRS, YFSETQ. The CDR3 consists of 14 residues. Unmatched junction bases numbered 4, after V lost 0 bases and J lost 8 bases. In nucleotides, the CDR3 is TGCGCCAGCAGCTTGGAACAGGGGGCGGTTACGCAGTATTTT. Translated, it gives CASSLEQGAVTQYF.

The chain uses TRBV10-2 and TRBJ2-5, with a tentative D call TRBD1 (6 bases). The CDR3 spans 14 residues. V was cut by 7 bases and J by 2 bases, with 14 bases left in between. Germline CDR1 and CDR2: WSHSY and SAAADI. The CDR3: CASKFGTLQETQYF. The CDR3 coding sequence is TGCGCCAGCAAGTTTGGGACACTTCAAGAGACCCAGTACTTC.

The chain uses TRBV4-3 and TRBJ2-3; D ambiguous. Germline V gene sequence: CDR1 LGHNA, CDR2 YSLEER. V lost 2 bases and J lost 0, with 9 bases in between. CDR3 length equals 15 residues. The CDR3 loop is CASSQQTQSTDTQYF. CDR3 nucleotide sequence: TGCGCCAGCAGCCAACAGACACAAAGCACAGATACGCAGTATTTT.

The chain employs TRBV7-2 and TRBJ1-2; D possibly corresponds to TRBD1 (6 bases). With 4 bases removed from V and 5 bases from J, the gap between germline ends came to 17 bases. This CDR3 has 15 amino acids. Germline values: CDR1 SGHTA, CDR2 FQGNSA. CDR3 amino acids: CASSSYVEGTYGYTF. DNA for the CDR3: TGTGCCAGCAGCTCCTACGTAGAGGGGACATATGGCTACACCTTC.

The CDR3 loop is CASSLVKNTEAFF. DNA for the CDR3: TGTGCCAGCAGCTTAGTGAAGAACACTGAAGCTTTCTTT. The V call is TRBV7-8, the J call TRBJ1-1; D unresolved. The CDR3 has 13 amino acids. Germline V gene lookup returns CDR1 SGHVS and CDR2 FQNEAQ. With 1 base removed from V and 1 base from J, the gap between germline ends came to 4 bases.

This clone was seen a single time. This rearrangement joins TRBV12-5 to TRBJ2-7; D is possibly TRBD1 or TRBD2 (5 bases each). V was trimmed by 4 bases and J by 3 bases, leaving 10 bases between them. This CDR3 has 13 amino acids. CDR1 is LGHNT, CDR2 FRNRAP, per germline. The CDR3 loop reads CASGWDLYYEQYF. Written as DNA, the CDR3 is TGTGCTAGTGGTTGGGACCTCTACTACGAGCAGTACTTC.

This sequence joins TRBV7-2 and TRBJ1-4; D possibly corresponds to TRBD1 (5 bases). Germline V gene lookup returns CDR1 SGHTA and CDR2 FQGNSA. V gave up 4 bases and J gave up 7 bases, with 10 bases separating them. The CDR3 is 13 amino acids. The CDR3 reads CASSSTGREKLFF. The DNA for the CDR3 is TGTGCCAGCAGCTCGACGGGACGTGAAAAACTGTTTTTT.

V and J are TRBV25-1 and TRBJ2-7; a possible D gene is TRBD1 (7 bases). Trimming removed 7 bases from V and 7 bases from J, with 20 bases in between. The CDR3 covers 14 residues. Germline CDR1 is MGHDK and CDR2 is SYGVNS. The CDR3 DNA reads TGTGCCAGCACCCGACAGGGCCGACTAGGGGAGCAGTACTTC. Residues: CASTRQGRLGEQYF.

CDR3 residues: CSVGLAKNIQYF. CDR3 DNA: TGCAGCGTTGGCCTAGCCAAAAACATTCAGTACTTC. The J gene is TRBJ2-4, the V gene TRBV29-1; D remains unclear. Germline CDR1 reads SQVTM; CDR2 reads ANQGSEA. The CDR3 consists of 12 residues. Trimming cost V 4 bases and J 0 bases, with 4 bases left between them.

The V gene is TRBV21-1, the J gene TRBJ2-6; TRBD1 reflects the table's D call only, with no check against the DNA. TRBV21-1 is flagged as a pseudogene. This CDR3 is built from 20 residues. CDR3 sequence reads: CASSKGLCGQGAYGANVLTF. The CDR3, as DNA: TGTGCCAGCAGCAAAGGTCTTTGTGGACAGGGGGCTTATGGGGCCAACGTCCTGACTTTC.

The chain has TRBV2 and TRBJ1-5; tentatively, D is TRBD1 (5 bases). The CDR3 runs to 14 residues. V was clipped by 7 bases and J by 4 bases, with 14 bases between them. Per germline, CDR1 SNHLY and CDR2 FYNNEI. CDR3 bases: TGTGCCAGCACCCCCCAGGGAACGAATCAGCCCCAGCATTTT. Its protein product is CASTPQGTNQPQHF.

The chain has TRBV19 and TRBJ2-1, with TRBD2 matching 7 bases. J gave up 7 bases and V 1 base, and 7 bases lay outside the gene matches. This CDR3 comprises 15 residues. The germline gives CDR1 LNHDA, CDR2 SQIVND (reference sequence). This CDR3 is CASSIGGGVRNEQFF. The CDR3 DNA follows: TGTGCCAGTAGTATAGGGGGAGGGGTCAGGAATGAGCAGTTCTTC.

This chain links TRBV18 with TRBJ2-3, with unresolved D. Germline CDR1 reads KGHSH; CDR2 reads LQKENI. The germline V and J ends were trimmed by 1 base and 4 bases, with 15 bases remaining between them. This CDR3 region has 16 residues. The CDR3 coding sequence is TGTGCCAGCTCACCACTCCATCGCTTTGGAGCAGATACGCAGTATTTT. Its protein is CASSPLHRFGADTQYF.

V and J are TRBV6-1 and TRBJ1-1, with D possibly matching TRBD1 (6 bases). Germline V gives CDR1 MNHNS, CDR2 SASEGT. This CDR3 contains 13 residues. Trimming pared 7 bases from V and 8 bases from J, leaving 17 bases between. CDR3 residues: CASTPLWGTEAFF. The CDR3 DNA follows: TGTGCCAGCACCCCTTTGTGGGGGACAGAAGCTTTCTTT.

V is TRBV5-6 and J is TRBJ2-3, with a tentative D call TRBD1 (6 bases). Looked up from germline, CDR1 is SGHDT and CDR2 is YYEEEE. This CDR3 is 14 amino acids long. V was pared by 3 bases and J by 6 bases, with 14 bases between. CDR3 region: CASSSLDRRDTQYF. CDR3 coding DNA: TGTGCCAGCAGCTCCTTAGACAGGCGGGATACGCAGTATTTT.

V usage is TRBV7-2 and J usage is TRBJ2-3; 7 nucleotides align to TRBD1. The J segment lost 2 bases and the V segment lost 5 bases, leaving 10 bases of the junction unmatched. The CDR3 extends over 16 amino acids. CDR1 is SGHTA, CDR2 FQGNSA, per germline. CDR3 protein: CASSPRGILDTDTQYF. In DNA form, the CDR3 reads TGTGCCAGCAGCCCCAGGGGGATTCTGGACACAGATACGCAGTATTTT.

Turning to this clone: Other DNA sequences within the sample encode an identical CDR3. This chain joins TRBV6-1 and TRBJ1-1; no definite D call. V lost 6 bases, J lost 2 bases, and 7 bases lay in between. The length of the CDR3 is 12 residues. Germline V gene lookup returns CDR1 MNHNS and CDR2 SASEGT. This chain's CDR3 is CASSRVNTEAFF. The CDR3 DNA follows: TGTGCCAGCAGCAGAGTAAACACTGAAGCTTTCTTT.